Given below is one TCR beta chain in context. Its antigen is still unknown. This entry comes from a study of CD8 T cells in ankylosing spondylitis. Germline V gene data show CDR1 as SQVTM and CDR2 as ANQGSEA. The CDR3 has 14 residues. With V trimmed by 7 bases and J by 5 bases, 8 bases remained unmatched. Study-wide results and caveats: As reported, disease-linked clones showed significant enrichment in matched ankylosing spondylitis synovial fluid. Blood of patients with ankylosing spondylitis appeared to be characterized by a TCR beta motif of several highly homologous variants. Earlier literature documents some of the motif variants in reactive arthritis synovial fluid and blood.

For TCR beta, libraries came from quantitative 5'-RACE with molecular barcodes. A single record per CDR3 protein comes from TCRdb applying MiXCR to the 5' RACE reads. This sample has about 220,000 distinct CDR3 sequences, with approximately 24% found just once. The sample comprised blood, either unsorted or a sorted T cell fraction (not recorded which). This clonotype originated in a male donor with ankylosing spondylitis or in good health (not recorded which). The J gene is TRBJ2-2, the V gene TRBV29-1; 9 bases align to TRBD2. The CDR3 here is CSARLAELTGELFF. CDR3 DNA: TGCAGCGCACGACTAGCGGAGTTGACCGGGGAGCTGTTTTTT.